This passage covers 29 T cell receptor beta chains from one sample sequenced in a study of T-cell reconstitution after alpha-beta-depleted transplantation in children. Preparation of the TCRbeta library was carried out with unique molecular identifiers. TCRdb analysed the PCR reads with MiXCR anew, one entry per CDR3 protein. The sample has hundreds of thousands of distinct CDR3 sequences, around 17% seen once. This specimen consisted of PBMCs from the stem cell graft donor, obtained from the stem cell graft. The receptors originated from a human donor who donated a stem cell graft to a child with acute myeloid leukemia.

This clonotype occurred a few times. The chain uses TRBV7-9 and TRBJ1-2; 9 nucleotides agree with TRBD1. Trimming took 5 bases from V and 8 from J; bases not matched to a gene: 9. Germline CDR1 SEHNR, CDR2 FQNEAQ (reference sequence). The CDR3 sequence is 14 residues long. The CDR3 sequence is CASSHAGQGWGYTF. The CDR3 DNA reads TGTGCCAGCAGCCACGCGGGACAGGGTTGGGGCTACACCTTC.

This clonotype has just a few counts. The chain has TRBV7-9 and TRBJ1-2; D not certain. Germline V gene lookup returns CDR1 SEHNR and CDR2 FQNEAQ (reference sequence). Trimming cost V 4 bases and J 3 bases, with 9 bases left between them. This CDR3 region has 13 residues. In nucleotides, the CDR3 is TGTGCCAGCAGCTCAGACCCGGACTATGGCTACACCTTC. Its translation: CASSSDPDYGYTF.

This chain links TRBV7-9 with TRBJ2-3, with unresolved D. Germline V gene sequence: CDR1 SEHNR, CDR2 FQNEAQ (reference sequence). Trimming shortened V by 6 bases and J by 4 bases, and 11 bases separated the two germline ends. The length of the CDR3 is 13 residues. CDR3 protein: CASRGPLADTQYF. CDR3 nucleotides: TGTGCCAGCAGAGGCCCCTTGGCAGATACGCAGTATTTT.

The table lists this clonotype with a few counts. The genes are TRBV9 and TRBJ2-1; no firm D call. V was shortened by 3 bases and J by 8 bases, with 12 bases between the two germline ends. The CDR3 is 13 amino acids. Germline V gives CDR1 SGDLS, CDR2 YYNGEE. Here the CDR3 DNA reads TGTGCCAGCAGCGGCAATGGTCCGGATGAGCAGTTCTTC. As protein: CASSGNGPDEQFF. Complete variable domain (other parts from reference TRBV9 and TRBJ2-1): DSGVTQTPKHLITATGQRVTLRCSPRSGDLSVYWYQQSLDQGLQFLIQYYNGEERAKGNILERFSAQQFPDLHSELNLSSLELGDSALYFCASSGNGPDEQFFGPGTRLTVL.

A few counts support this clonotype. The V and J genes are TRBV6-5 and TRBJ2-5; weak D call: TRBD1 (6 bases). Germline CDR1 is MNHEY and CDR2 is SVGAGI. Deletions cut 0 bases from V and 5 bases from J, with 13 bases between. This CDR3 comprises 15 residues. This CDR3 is CASSYSGPGEETQYF. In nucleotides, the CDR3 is TGTGCCAGCAGTTACTCCGGTCCAGGGGAGGAGACCCAGTACTTC.

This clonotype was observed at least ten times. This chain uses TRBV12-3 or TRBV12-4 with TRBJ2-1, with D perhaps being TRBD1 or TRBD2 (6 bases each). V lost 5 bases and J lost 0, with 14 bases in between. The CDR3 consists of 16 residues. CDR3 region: CASSETGRSSYNEQFF. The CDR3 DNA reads TGTGCCAGCAGTGAAACAGGGAGGAGCTCCTACAATGAGCAGTTCTTC.

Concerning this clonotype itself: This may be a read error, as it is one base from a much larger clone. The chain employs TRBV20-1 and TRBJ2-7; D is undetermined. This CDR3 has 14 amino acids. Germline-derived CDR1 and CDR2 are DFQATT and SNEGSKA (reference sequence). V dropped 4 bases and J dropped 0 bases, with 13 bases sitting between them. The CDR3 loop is CSAMDRGNSYEQYF. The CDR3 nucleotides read TGCAGTGCTATGGACCGTGGGAACTCCTACGAGCAGTACTTC.

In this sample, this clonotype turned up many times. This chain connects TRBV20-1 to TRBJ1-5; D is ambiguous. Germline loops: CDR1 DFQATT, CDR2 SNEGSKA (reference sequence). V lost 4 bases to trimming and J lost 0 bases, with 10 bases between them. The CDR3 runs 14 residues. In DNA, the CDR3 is TGCAGTGCTAAGTCTCGAAATAGCAATCAGCCCCAGCATTTT. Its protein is CSAKSRNSNQPQHF.

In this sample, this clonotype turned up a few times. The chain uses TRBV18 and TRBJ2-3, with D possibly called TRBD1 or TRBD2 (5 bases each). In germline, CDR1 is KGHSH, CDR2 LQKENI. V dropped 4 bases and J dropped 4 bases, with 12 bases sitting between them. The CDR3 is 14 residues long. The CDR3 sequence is CASSLGAVSDTQYF. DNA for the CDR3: TGTGCCAGCTCACTCGGGGCCGTTTCAGATACGCAGTATTTT.

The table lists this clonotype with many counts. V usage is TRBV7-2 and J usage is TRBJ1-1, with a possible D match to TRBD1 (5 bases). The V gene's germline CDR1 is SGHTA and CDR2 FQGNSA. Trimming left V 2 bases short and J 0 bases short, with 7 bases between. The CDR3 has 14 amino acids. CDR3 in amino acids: CASSLQGLNTEAFF. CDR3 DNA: TGTGCCAGCAGCTTACAGGGCCTGAACACTGAAGCTTTCTTT. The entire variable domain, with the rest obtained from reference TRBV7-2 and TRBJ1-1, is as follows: GAGVSQSPSNKVTEKGKDVELRCDPISGHTALYWYRQSLGQGLEFLIYFQGNSAPDKSGLPSDRFSAERTGGSVSTLTIQRTQQEDSAVYLCASSLQGLNTEAFFGQGTRLTVV.

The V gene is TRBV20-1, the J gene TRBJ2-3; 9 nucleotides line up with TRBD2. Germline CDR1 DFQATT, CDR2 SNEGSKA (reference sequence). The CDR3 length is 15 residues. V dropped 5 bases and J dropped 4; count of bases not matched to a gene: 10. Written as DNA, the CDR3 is TGCAGTGCTTCCCGCGCGGGGGGGCGGGCAGATACGCAGTATTTT. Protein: CSASRAGGRADTQYF.

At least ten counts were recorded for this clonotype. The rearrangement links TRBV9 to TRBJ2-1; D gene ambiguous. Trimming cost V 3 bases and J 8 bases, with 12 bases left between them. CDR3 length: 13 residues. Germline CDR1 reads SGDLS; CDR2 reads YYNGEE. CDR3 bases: TGTGCCAGCAGCGGGCGCGAATTGGATGAGCAGTTCTTC. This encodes CASSGRELDEQFF.

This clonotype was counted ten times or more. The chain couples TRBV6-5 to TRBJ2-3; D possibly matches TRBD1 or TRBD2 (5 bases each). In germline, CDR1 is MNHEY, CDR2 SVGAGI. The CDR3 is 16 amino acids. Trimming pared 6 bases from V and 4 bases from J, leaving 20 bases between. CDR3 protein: CASRGEGLLSADTQYF. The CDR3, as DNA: TGTGCCAGCAGAGGAGAGGGGCTGTTGTCTGCAGATACGCAGTATTTT.

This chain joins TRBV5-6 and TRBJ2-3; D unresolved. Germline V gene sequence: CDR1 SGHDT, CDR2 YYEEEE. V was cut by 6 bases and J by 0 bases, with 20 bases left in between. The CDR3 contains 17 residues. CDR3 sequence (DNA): TGTGCCAGCACCTCAGAGTTAGGTACTTCTAGCACAGATACGCAGTATTTT. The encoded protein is CASTSELGTSSTDTQYF.

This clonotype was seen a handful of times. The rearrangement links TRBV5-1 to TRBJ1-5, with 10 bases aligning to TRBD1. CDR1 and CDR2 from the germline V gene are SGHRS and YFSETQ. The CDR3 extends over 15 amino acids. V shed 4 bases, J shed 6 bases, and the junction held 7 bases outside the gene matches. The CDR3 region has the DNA TGCGCCAGCAGCCCAGGGACAGGGGATGGTCAGCCCCAGCATTTT. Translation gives CASSPGTGDGQPQHF.

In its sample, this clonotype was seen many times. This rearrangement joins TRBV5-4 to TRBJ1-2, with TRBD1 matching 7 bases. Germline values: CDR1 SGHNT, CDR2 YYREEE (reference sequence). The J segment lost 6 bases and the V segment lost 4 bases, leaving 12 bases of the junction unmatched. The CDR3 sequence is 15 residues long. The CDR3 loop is CASSGFRGQRHGYTF. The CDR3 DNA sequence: TGTGCCAGCAGCGGATTCCGGGGACAGCGACATGGCTACACCTTC.

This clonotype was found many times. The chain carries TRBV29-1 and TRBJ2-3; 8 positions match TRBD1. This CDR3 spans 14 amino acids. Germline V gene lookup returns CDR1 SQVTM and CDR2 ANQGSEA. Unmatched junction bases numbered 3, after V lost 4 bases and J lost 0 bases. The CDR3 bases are TGCAGCGTTGGGACAGGGTCTAGCACAGATACGCAGTATTTT. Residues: CSVGTGSSTDTQYF.

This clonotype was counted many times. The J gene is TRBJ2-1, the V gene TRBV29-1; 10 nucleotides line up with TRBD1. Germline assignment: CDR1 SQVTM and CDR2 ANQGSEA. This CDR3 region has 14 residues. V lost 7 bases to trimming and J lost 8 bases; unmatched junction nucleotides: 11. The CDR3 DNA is TGCAGCGGGGGGGTTCGACAGGGGGCCTATGAGCAGTTCTTC. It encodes CSGGVRQGAYEQFF.

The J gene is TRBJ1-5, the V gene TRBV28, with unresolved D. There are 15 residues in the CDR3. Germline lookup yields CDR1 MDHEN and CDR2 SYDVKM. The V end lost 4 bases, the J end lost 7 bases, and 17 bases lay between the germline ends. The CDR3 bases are TGTGCCAGCAGTTCCCCTGGCGGAGGTTTCCAGCCCCAGCATTTT. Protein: CASSSPGGGFQPQHF. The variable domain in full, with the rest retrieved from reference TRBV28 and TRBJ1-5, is DVKVTQSSRYLVKRTGEKVFLECVQDMDHENMFWYRQDPGLGLRLIYFSYDVKMKEKGDIPEGYSVSREKKERFSLILESASTNQTSMYLCASSSPGGGFQPQHFGDGTRLSIL.

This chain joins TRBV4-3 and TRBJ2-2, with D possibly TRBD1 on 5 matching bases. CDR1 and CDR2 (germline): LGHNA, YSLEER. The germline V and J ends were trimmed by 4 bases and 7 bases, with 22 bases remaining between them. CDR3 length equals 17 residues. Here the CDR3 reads CASSRHLSTEVVGELFF. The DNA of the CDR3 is TGCGCCAGCAGCCGGCATCTTTCGACAGAGGTAGTCGGGGAGCTGTTTTTT.

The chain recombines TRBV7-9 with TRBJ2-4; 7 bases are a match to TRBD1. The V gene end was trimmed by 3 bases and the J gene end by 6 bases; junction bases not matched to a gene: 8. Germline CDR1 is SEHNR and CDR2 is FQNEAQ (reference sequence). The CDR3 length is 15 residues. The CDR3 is CASSFPTTGRNIQYF. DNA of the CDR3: TGTGCCAGCAGCTTTCCCACGACAGGGAGAAACATTCAGTACTTC.

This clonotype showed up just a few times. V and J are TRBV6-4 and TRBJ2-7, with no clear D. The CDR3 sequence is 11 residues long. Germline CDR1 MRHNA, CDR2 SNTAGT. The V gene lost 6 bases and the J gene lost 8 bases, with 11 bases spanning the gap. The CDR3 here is CASSALAQQYF. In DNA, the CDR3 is TGTGCCAGCAGCGCGTTAGCCCAGCAGTACTTC.

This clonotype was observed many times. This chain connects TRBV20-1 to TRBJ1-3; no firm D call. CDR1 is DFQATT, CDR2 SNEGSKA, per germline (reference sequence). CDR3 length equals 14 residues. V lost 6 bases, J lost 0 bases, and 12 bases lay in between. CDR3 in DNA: TGCAGTGCGCGCGCCGGTAGCTCTGGAAACACCATATATTTT. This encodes CSARAGSSGNTIYF.

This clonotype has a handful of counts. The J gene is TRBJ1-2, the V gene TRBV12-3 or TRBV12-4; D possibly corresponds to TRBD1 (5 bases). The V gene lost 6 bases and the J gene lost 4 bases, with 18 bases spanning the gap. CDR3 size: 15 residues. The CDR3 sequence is CASSPEGSLGYGYTF. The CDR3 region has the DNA TGTGCCAGCAGCCCGGAGGGGAGTCTAGGCTATGGCTACACCTTC.

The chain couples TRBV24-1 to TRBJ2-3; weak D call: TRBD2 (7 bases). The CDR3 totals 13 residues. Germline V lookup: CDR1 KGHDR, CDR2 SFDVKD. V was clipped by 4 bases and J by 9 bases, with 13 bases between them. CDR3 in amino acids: CATSDPGGPTQYF. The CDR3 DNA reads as TGTGCCACCAGTGACCCCGGGGGGCCGACGCAGTATTTT.

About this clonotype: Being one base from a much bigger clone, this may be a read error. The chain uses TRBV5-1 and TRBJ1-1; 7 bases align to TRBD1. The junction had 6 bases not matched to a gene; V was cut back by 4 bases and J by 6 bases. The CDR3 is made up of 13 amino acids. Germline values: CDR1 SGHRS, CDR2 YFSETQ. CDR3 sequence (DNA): TGCGCCAGCAGCGGGACAGCGAATGCTGAAGCTTTCTTT. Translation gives CASSGTANAEAFF.

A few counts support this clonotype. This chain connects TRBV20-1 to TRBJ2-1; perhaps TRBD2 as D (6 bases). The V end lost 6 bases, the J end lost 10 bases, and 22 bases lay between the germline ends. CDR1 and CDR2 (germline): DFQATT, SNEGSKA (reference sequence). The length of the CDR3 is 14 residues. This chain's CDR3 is CSARRGTPFSEQFF. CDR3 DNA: TGCAGTGCGCGACGGGGGACCCCTTTTAGCGAGCAGTTCTTC.

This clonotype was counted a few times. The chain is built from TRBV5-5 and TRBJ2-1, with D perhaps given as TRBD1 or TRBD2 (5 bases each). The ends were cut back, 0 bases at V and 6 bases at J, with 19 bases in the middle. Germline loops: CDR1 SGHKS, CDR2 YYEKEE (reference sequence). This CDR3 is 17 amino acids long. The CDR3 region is CASSLGFGGSRGNEQFF. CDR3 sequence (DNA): TGTGCCAGCAGCTTGGGGTTTGGGGGAAGCCGTGGCAATGAGCAGTTCTTC.

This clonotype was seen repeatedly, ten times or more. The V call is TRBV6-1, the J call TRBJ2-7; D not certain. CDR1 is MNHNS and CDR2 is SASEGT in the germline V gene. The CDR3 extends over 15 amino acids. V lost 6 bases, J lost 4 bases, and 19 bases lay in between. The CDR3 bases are TGTGCCAGCAGGCGCGCCGAGTCCATCGGGTACGAGCAGTACTTC. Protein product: CASRRAESIGYEQYF.